Shown below are 29 T cell receptor beta chains from a single sample sequenced in a study of Ad26.COV2.S vaccination and SARS-CoV-2 variants. Treatment: roughly 19 received Ad26.COV2.S at low or high dose, single or two shots; about 5 received placebo; per-sample allocation not given. Sampling was performed 63 days after the first vaccine or placebo injection. TCRdb's table, derived via immunoSEQ multiplex PCR, lists solely in-frame clones and lacks some. The data hold around 340,000 clones, with around 90% observed a single time. Sequences were derived from peripheral blood, sampled in a trial of Ad26.COV2.S vaccine versus placebo. Receptor source: a person between 18 and 59 years old who received the Ad26.COV2.S COVID-19 vaccine or a placebo.

V is TRBV2 and J is TRBJ2-3, with 14 positions matching TRBD2. This CDR3 contains 19 residues. Looked up from germline, CDR1 is SNHLY and CDR2 is FYNNEI. Unmatched junction bases numbered 15, after V lost 4 bases and J lost 6 bases. The CDR3 nucleotides read TGTGCCAGCAGTGTTCCCCGTGGGACTAGCGGGAGTATGGAGGATACGCAGTATTTT. Residues: CASSVPRGTSGSMEDTQYF. The whole variable domain, remainder taken from reference TRBV2 and TRBJ2-3, is EPEVTQTPSHQVTQMGQEVILRCVPISNHLYFYWYRQILGQKVEFLVSFYNNEISEKSEIFDDQFSVERPDGSNFTLKIRSTKLEDSAMYFCASSVPRGTSGSMEDTQYFGPGTRLTVL.

The V call is TRBV6-6, the J call TRBJ1-4, with 7 bases identical to TRBD1. This CDR3 region has 15 residues. Germline CDR1 MNHNY, CDR2 SVGAGI (reference sequence). The J segment lost 12 bases and the V segment lost 2 bases, leaving 12 bases of the junction unmatched. CDR3 sequence (DNA): TGTGCCAGCAGTTACCCCTTTCAGGGGGTCGAGGAACTGTTTTTT. Encoded protein: CASSYPFQGVEELFF.

The chain uses TRBV11-2 and TRBJ1-1, with a weak D call TRBD1 (6 bases). The germline gives CDR1 SGHAT, CDR2 FQNNGV. Trimming cost V 0 bases and J 7 bases, with 9 bases left between them. This CDR3 contains 13 residues. In DNA form, the CDR3 reads TGTGCCAGCAGCTTAGATCCAGGGGATGAAGCTTTCTTT. As protein: CASSLDPGDEAFF.

This chain joins TRBV7-9 and TRBJ1-4; TRBD1 matches 7 bases. Germline V gene sequence: CDR1 SEHNR, CDR2 FQNEAQ (reference sequence). V trimming: 5 bases; J trimming: 8 bases; junction bases outside the gene matches: 8. This CDR3 region has 14 residues. The CDR3 region has the DNA TGTGCCAGCAGCCCACAGGGGCTAGGAGAAAAACTGTTTTTT. It translates to CASSPQGLGEKLFF.

The gene calls are TRBV19 and TRBJ2-1; TRBD2 matches at 14 bases. Germline values: CDR1 LNHDA, CDR2 SQIVND (reference sequence). The trim removed 6 bases at V and 3 bases at J, leaving 13 bases unmatched. The CDR3 length is 19 residues. The CDR3 protein is CASRGLRTSGRNGYNEQFF. The CDR3 region has the DNA TGTGCCAGTAGGGGATTGAGGACTAGCGGGAGGAACGGCTACAATGAGCAGTTCTTC. Full variable domain (rest looked up from reference TRBV19 and TRBJ2-1): DGGITQSPKYLFRKEGQNVTLSCEQNLNHDAMYWYRQDPGQGLRLIYYSQIVNDFQKGDIAEGYSVSREKKESFPLTVTSAQKNPTAFYLCASRGLRTSGRNGYNEQFFGPGTRLTVL.

The gene calls are TRBV27 and TRBJ1-5, with a tentative D call TRBD1 (5 bases). Trimming removed 7 bases from V and 4 bases from J, with 17 bases in between. The germline CDR1 and CDR2 sequences are MNHEY and SMNVEV (reference sequence). The CDR3 loop spans 15 amino acids. The CDR3 sequence is CASTLMAGSNQPQHF. In nucleotides, the CDR3 is TGTGCCAGCACACTGATGGCAGGGAGTAATCAGCCCCAGCATTTT.

The V and J genes are TRBV7-8 and TRBJ2-4; possible D gene TRBD1, 5 bases. CDR3 length: 18 residues. V was shortened by 2 bases and J by 0 bases, with 17 bases between the two germline ends. Germline CDR1 reads SGHVS; CDR2 reads FQNEAQ. CDR3 in DNA: TGTGCCAGCAGCTTAAAGGCAGATGGGGCGATAGCCAAAAACATTCAGTACTTC. This codes for CASSLKADGAIAKNIQYF.

The chain joins TRBV4-3 to TRBJ1-2, with TRBD1 as a possible D gene (5 bases). This CDR3 spans 13 amino acids. The ends were cut back, 1 base at V and 2 bases at J, with 5 bases in the middle. Germline CDR1 and CDR2: LGHNA and YSLEER. In DNA form, the CDR3 reads TGCGCCAGCAGCCAAGGACAGAACTATGGCTACACCTTC. Protein product: CASSQGQNYGYTF.

This clone was recorded only once. V usage is TRBV4-3 and J usage is TRBJ2-2; 7 bases match TRBD1. Germline V lookup: CDR1 LGHNA, CDR2 YSLEER. Trimming took 4 bases from V and 3 from J; bases not matched to a gene: 5. The CDR3 runs to 15 residues. Here the CDR3 reads CASSPQTGHTGELFF. In DNA, the CDR3 is TGCGCCAGCAGCCCCCAGACAGGGCACACCGGGGAGCTGTTTTTT.

This clone was seen once. The rearrangement uses TRBV19 and TRBJ2-7; D is ambiguous. The V end was cut by 7 bases, the J end by 1 base, with 11 bases between. Per the germline V gene, CDR1 is LNHDA and CDR2 is SQIVND (reference sequence). This CDR3 is 13 amino acids long. This CDR3 reads CASTASQSYEQYF. The DNA of the CDR3 is TGTGCCAGTACCGCGTCTCAGTCCTACGAGCAGTACTTC.

This clone was observed once. This chain connects TRBV19 to TRBJ1-4; no clear D gene. Deletions cut 4 bases from V and 7 bases from J, with 13 bases between. CDR3 length equals 14 residues. The germline CDR1 and CDR2 sequences are LNHDA and SQIVND (reference sequence). The CDR3 protein is CASSTRAPVEKLFF. CDR3 sequence (DNA): TGTGCCAGTAGTACCCGGGCCCCTGTTGAAAAACTGTTTTTT.

The J gene is TRBJ2-3, the V gene TRBV7-8; 7 nucleotides agree with TRBD2. CDR1 is SGHVS and CDR2 is FQNEAQ in the germline V gene. Trimming at V came to 5 bases and at J to 7 bases, leaving 9 bases not matched to a gene. The CDR3 is made up of 14 amino acids. In DNA form, the CDR3 reads TGTGCCAGCAGCCCCGGACTAGGAGGTCATACGCAGTATTTT. Its translation is CASSPGLGGHTQYF.

The rearrangement uses TRBV6-1 and TRBJ2-7; 8 positions match TRBD1. Trimming removed 3 bases from V and 7 bases from J; junction bases left unmatched: 5. This CDR3 is built from 13 residues. Germline CDR1 reads MNHNS; CDR2 reads SASEGT. The chain's CDR3 is CASSETGAREQYF. The CDR3 DNA sequence: TGTGCCAGCAGTGAGACAGGGGCGCGAGAGCAGTACTTC.

The gene calls are TRBV6-1 and TRBJ2-7, with 9 bases fitting TRBD2. J gave up 3 bases and V 1 base, and 7 bases lay outside the gene matches. CDR3 size: 16 residues. The germline gives CDR1 MNHNS, CDR2 SASEGT. CDR3 protein: CASSEGGSGSYYEQYF. CDR3 nucleotide sequence: TGTGCCAGCAGTGAAGGGGGTAGCGGGAGCTACTACGAGCAGTACTTC.

The chain has TRBV30 and TRBJ2-4, with TRBD2 identical over 9 bases. The CDR3 contains 15 residues. Germline V CDR1 and CDR2: GTSNPN, SVGIG (reference sequence). The ends lost 5 bases at V and 7 bases at J; junction bases unmatched: 12. This CDR3 reads CAWAGGRWEGNIQYF. The CDR3 DNA is TGTGCCTGGGCGGGAGGGAGGTGGGAAGGGAACATTCAGTACTTC.

J is TRBJ2-1 and V is TRBV6-6, with unresolved D. The CDR3 has 12 amino acids. The germline gives CDR1 MNHNY, CDR2 SVGAGI (reference sequence). V was cut by 2 bases and J by 7 bases, with 6 bases left in between. The CDR3 DNA is TGTGCCAGCAGTTACCTGGGTAATGAGCAGTTCTTC. It translates to CASSYLGNEQFF.

The CDR3 DNA reads TGCGCCAGCAGCCAAGGGGATAGCGGCAATTACAATGAGCAGTTCTTC. It encodes CASSQGDSGNYNEQFF. V usage is TRBV4-1 and J usage is TRBJ2-1, with a possible D match to TRBD2 (6 bases). The CDR3 length is 16 residues. Germline assignment: CDR1 MGHRA and CDR2 YSYEKL. Trimming took 1 base from V and 4 from J, leaving 14 bases between them.

V gene TRBV24-1 combines with J gene TRBJ2-2; D gene unclear. V was clipped by 4 bases and J by 5 bases, with 7 bases between them. The CDR3 runs 13 residues. CDR1 is KGHDR, CDR2 SFDVKD, per germline. Here the CDR3 DNA reads TGTGCCACCAGTGACTATATAACCGGGGAGCTGTTTTTT. Translation gives CATSDYITGELFF.

The chain is built from TRBV6-5 and TRBJ1-3, with unresolved D. The CDR3 is 15 residues long. Trimming removed 0 bases at V and 4 bases at J, with 10 bases between. Germline lookup yields CDR1 MNHEY and CDR2 SVGAGI. CDR3 sequence: CASSYSVGFGNTIYF. The CDR3 nucleotides read TGTGCCAGCAGTTACTCGGTGGGTTTCGGAAACACCATATATTTT.

This chain uses TRBV5-6 with TRBJ2-5, with 8 bases fitting TRBD1. The length of the CDR3 is 13 residues. Trimming took 3 bases from V and 5 from J; bases not matched to a gene: 3. From germline, CDR1 is SGHDT and CDR2 YYEEEE. CDR3 loop: CASSWDRRETQYF. CDR3 nucleotide sequence: TGTGCCAGCAGCTGGGACAGGCGGGAGACCCAGTACTTC. Full variable domain (outside the CDR3, taken from reference TRBV5-6 and TRBJ2-5): DAGVTQSPTHLIKTRGQQVTLRCSPKSGHDTVSWYQQALGQGPQFIFQYYEEEERQRGNFPDRFSGHQFPNYSSELNVNALLLGDSALYLCASSWDRRETQYFGPGTRLLVL.

Comment on this clone: In this CDR3 the conserved last residue, phenylalanine or tryptophan, is missing, so a read error is likely. The DNA is omitted, as the CDR3 cannot be located on it reliably, and the CDR3 follows TCRdb's listing. This sequence joins TRBV5-8 and TRBJ2-3. Inclusive of both ends, the CDR3 amounts to 11 amino acids. CDR1 is SGHTS and CDR2 is YDEGEE in the germline V gene. The CDR3 region is CASSFAVGNTV.

This chain joins TRBV4-3 and TRBJ2-3; TRBD2 might be the D (6 bases). The germline CDR1 and CDR2 sequences are LGHNA and YSLEER. The ends were cut back, 3 bases at V and 5 bases at J, with 15 bases in the middle. The CDR3 length is 15 residues. The CDR3 DNA reads TGCGCCAGCAGCCAGGCTAGCGACGGCCTAGATACGCAGTATTTT. Translated, it gives CASSQASDGLDTQYF.

V and J are TRBV10-3 and TRBJ2-1; D remains unclear. Trimming stripped 3 bases from V and 10 bases from J, with 13 bases between. Germline V gene sequence: CDR1 ENHRY, CDR2 SYGVKD. This CDR3 is 13 amino acids long. The CDR3, as DNA: TGTGCCATCAGTGACCAAGGAAAAGCGGAGCAGTTCTTC. Protein product: CAISDQGKAEQFF.

V is TRBV7-8 and J is TRBJ1-1, with 8 bases aligning to TRBD1. The junction had 7 bases not matched to a gene; V was cut back by 3 bases and J by 7 bases. Germline V lookup: CDR1 SGHVS, CDR2 FQNEAQ. CDR3 length: 14 amino acids. This CDR3 is CASSFFLGQGEAFF. CDR3 nucleotides: TGTGCCAGCAGCTTTTTCTTAGGACAGGGTGAAGCTTTCTTT.

CDR3 sequence: CASARDRSYNEQFF. The CDR3 DNA is TGCGCCAGCGCCCGAGACAGAAGTTACAATGAGCAGTTCTTC. The V call is TRBV5-1, the J call TRBJ2-1; maybe TRBD1 (5 bases). CDR3 length: 14 amino acids. CDR1 and CDR2 from the germline V gene are SGHRS and YFSETQ. V lost 7 bases to trimming and J lost 4 bases, with 15 bases between them.

V is TRBV3-1 (or the pseudogene TRBV3-2) and J is TRBJ2-7; possible D gene TRBD1, 6 bases. Germline lookup yields CDR1 LGHDT and CDR2 YNNKEL (reference sequence). With 0 bases removed from V and 4 bases from J, the gap between germline ends came to 13 bases. CDR3 length: 15 amino acids. The CDR3 DNA is TGTGCCAGCAGCCAAGATCCCAGGGGTTGGTACGAGCAGTACTTC. It yields the protein CASSQDPRGWYEQYF.

This clone was counted between two and nine times. This chain joins TRBV4-1 and TRBJ2-7; D is ambiguous. Germline lookup yields CDR1 MGHRA and CDR2 YSYEKL. Trimming removed 5 bases at V and 5 bases at J, with 13 bases between. This CDR3 contains 13 residues. This chain's CDR3 is CASSYVGQDEQYF. The CDR3 DNA sequence: TGCGCCAGCAGCTACGTCGGCCAGGACGAGCAGTACTTC.

This sequence joins TRBV11-3 and TRBJ2-7; 7 bases are shared with TRBD1. Germline values: CDR1 SGHNT, CDR2 YENEEA. The CDR3 covers 12 residues. V shed 4 bases and J 6 bases; nucleotides not matched to a gene: 3. In DNA form, the CDR3 reads TGTGCCAGCAGCTCCACAGGGGCCGAGCAGTACTTC. It encodes CASSSTGAEQYF.

The chain carries TRBV19 and TRBJ1-2; 8 bases agree with TRBD1. CDR1 LNHDA and CDR2 SQIVND come from the germline V gene (reference sequence). Unmatched junction bases numbered 16, after V lost 10 bases and J lost 9 bases. This CDR3 is 14 amino acids long. CDR3 amino acids: CATQEDREGACYTF. The DNA for the CDR3 is TGTGCCACCCAGGAGGACAGGGAAGGAGCTTGCTACACCTTC.